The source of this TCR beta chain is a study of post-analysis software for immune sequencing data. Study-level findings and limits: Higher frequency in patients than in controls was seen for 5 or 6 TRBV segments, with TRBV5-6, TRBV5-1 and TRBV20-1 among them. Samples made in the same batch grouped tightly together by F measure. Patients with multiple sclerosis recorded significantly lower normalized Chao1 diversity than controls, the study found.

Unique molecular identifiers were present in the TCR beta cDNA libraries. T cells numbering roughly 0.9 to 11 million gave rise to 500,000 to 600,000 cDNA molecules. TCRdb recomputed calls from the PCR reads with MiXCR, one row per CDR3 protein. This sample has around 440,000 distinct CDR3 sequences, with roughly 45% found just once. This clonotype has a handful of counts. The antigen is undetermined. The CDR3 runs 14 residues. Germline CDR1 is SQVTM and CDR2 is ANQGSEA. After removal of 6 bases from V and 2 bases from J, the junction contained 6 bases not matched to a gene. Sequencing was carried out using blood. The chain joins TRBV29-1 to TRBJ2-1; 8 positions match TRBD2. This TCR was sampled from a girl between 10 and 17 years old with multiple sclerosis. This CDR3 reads CSVLSGNTYNEQFF. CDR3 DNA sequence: TGCAGCGTCCTTAGCGGGAACACCTACAATGAGCAGTTCTTC.